This record looks at one T cell receptor (beta chain) sequence and its context. This specimen belongs to a study of T cell responses to AZD1222 COVID-19 vaccine. Germline loops: CDR1 SGHTA, CDR2 FQGNSA. CDR3 length equals 14 residues. Between the trimmed V and J ends, which lost 3 bases and 4 bases, there was a span of 12 bases. Profiling relied on immunoSEQ multiplex PCR, and the TCRdb table lists in-frame clones only, not all of them. Of about 130,000 clones listed, roughly 90% are singletons. Sequenced here: peripheral blood, sampled on day 0 of AZD1222 vaccination. The chain couples TRBV7-2 to TRBJ1-2; tentatively, D is TRBD1 (6 bases). The source is an adult in good health. In DNA form, the CDR3 reads TGTGCCAGCAGCTTTCAGGGGCCCACCTATGGCTACACCTTC. Translated, it gives CASSFQGPTYGYTF.